The rows below give T cell receptor beta chains drawn from one sample of a study of T cells in Graves' hyperthyroidism and ophthalmopathy. TCRdb called the multiplex PCR reads again in MiXCR, with one record for every CDR3 protein. This table holds nearly 750,000 distinct CDR3 sequences, around 40% found once. The specimen sequenced was blood. These receptors originate from a middle-aged woman with Graves' hyperthyroidism. Each CDR3 is given with its conserved first and last residue. Fields, in order: D gene, clone size, J gene, V gene, CDR3 protein, CDR3 DNA. D genes are given only for firm matches. Expanded clones are given a class, and other clones once, few, many or no size at all.

NA NA TRBJ1-1 TRBV29-1 CSVRGETGHPGVSF TGCAGCGTTCGGGGCGAGACAGGCCACCCGGGGGTCTCCTTT
NA NA TRBJ1-6 TRBV11-2 CASSRTGFTYNSPLHF TGTGCCAGCAGTCGAACAGGGTTCACCTATAATTCACCCCTCCACTTT
NA NA TRBJ2-4 TRBV19 CASSSGEAKNIQYF TGTGCCAGTAGTTCCGGGGAAGCCAAAAACATTCAGTACTTC
NA NA TRBJ1-3 TRBV25-1 CASTSRLSSGNTIYF TGTGCCAGCACTTCAAGGCTTTCCTCTGGAAACACCATATATTTT
TRBD1 NA TRBJ2-5 TRBV2 CASNRGTGEETQYF TGTGCCAGCAATCGGGGGACAGGGGAAGAGACCCAGTACTTC
NA NA TRBJ1-2 TRBV14 CASSLLDGTNYGYTF TGTGCCAGCAGCCTTCTGGACGGAACTAACTATGGCTACACCTTC
NA NA TRBJ1-5 TRBV11-2 CASSSPGTNQPQHF TGTGCCAGCAGCTCACCAGGGACCAATCAGCCCCAGCATTTT
TRBD1 many TRBJ2-7 TRBV29-1 CSVERGAQGNEQYF TGCAGCGTTGAAAGAGGGGCACAGGGGAACGAGCAGTACTTC
NA NA TRBJ1-4 TRBV7-2 CASSPGAFNEKLFF TGTGCCAGCAGCCCAGGGGCCTTTAATGAAAAACTGTTTTTT
TRBD1 many TRBJ1-4 TRBV11-3 CASSPAGTEEKLFF TGTGCCAGCAGTCCCGCGGGGACAGAAGAAAAACTGTTTTTT
NA many TRBJ1-1 TRBV2 CASKARYLNTEAFF TGTGCCAGCAAGGCAAGGTACCTGAACACTGAAGCTTTCTTT
NA many TRBJ2-5 TRBV10-3 CAISGRQPETQYF TGTGCCATCAGTGGGAGACAGCCCGAGACCCAGTACTTC
TRBD1 NA TRBJ1-5 TRBV6-1 CAISGTGGVNQPQHF TGTGCCATCAGTGGAACAGGGGGGGTAAATCAGCCCCAGCATTTT
NA many TRBJ2-7 TRBV24-1 CATSDPITYEQYF TGTGCCACCAGTGATCCGATTACCTACGAGCAGTACTTC
NA NA TRBJ1-2 TRBV20-1 CSARGSNNYGYTF TGCAGTGCTAGGGGCAGCAATAACTATGGCTACACCTTC
NA few TRBJ2-5 TRBV5-4 CASSQESGYSETQYF TGTGCCAGCAGCCAAGAGAGTGGTTATTCAGAGACCCAGTACTTC
NA many TRBJ2-1 TRBV2 CASSENRLPYNEQFF TGTGCCAGCAGTGAAAATAGACTCCCTTACAATGAGCAGTTCTTC
TRBD1 NA TRBJ2-7 TRBV14 CASSLGQGWNEQYF TGTGCCAGCAGCCTGGGACAGGGATGGAACGAGCAGTACTTC
NA few TRBJ2-7 TRBV25-1 CASSLGGRTYEQYF TGTGCCAGCAGTTTAGGCGGCCGGACCTACGAGCAGTACTTC
NA many TRBJ1-6 TRBV7-2 CASSLGWGRNSPLHF TGTGCCAGCAGCTTAGGCTGGGGCCGGAATTCACCCCTCCACTTT
NA few TRBJ2-7 TRBV29-1 CSVVTSKGGTPSSYEQYF TGCAGCGTTGTGACCTCCAAGGGGGGGACACCGAGCTCCTACGAGCAGTACTTC
NA NA TRBJ1-4 TRBV9 CASSRTGWGIWNEKLFF TGTGCCAGCAGTCGTACAGGGTGGGGCATTTGGAATGAAAAACTGTTTTTT
TRBD2 few TRBJ2-7 TRBV19 CASSTPWSGNTYEQYF TGTGCCAGTAGTACCCCCTGGAGCGGGAACACCTACGAGCAGTACTTC
TRBD1 once TRBJ2-2 TRBV12-5 CASGVMQGAGDTGELFF TGTGCTAGTGGTGTCATGCAGGGGGCAGGGGACACCGGGGAGCTGTTTTTT
NA many TRBJ2-6 TRBV12-3/TRBV12-4 CASSFFRLLSGANVLTF TGTGCCAGCAGTTTTTTCAGGCTGCTCTCTGGGGCCAACGTCCTGACTTTC
TRBD1 many TRBJ1-4 TRBV24-1 CATSEGQGTNEKLFF TGTGCCACCAGTGAGGGACAGGGGACTAATGAAAAACTGTTTTTT
NA NA TRBJ2-6 TRBV6-5 CASSYGHLSGANVLTF TGTGCCAGCAGTTATGGACACCTCTCTGGGGCCAACGTCCTGACTTTC
NA once TRBJ2-5 TRBV10-3 CAILGSSLGETQYF TGTGCCATCCTGGGATCTTCCCTCGGGGAGACCCAGTACTTC
TRBD1 NA TRBJ2-7 TRBV12-5 CASGLDGTVYEQYF TGTGCTAGTGGTTTGGACGGGACAGTCTACGAGCAGTACTTC
NA once TRBJ1-3 TRBV27 CASRPRGFGNTIYF TGTGCCAGCAGACCCAGGGGATTTGGAAACACCATATATTTT
NA NA TRBJ2-5 TRBV12-3/TRBV12-4 CASSSPGRDQETQYF TGTGCCAGCAGTTCCCCCGGCAGGGACCAAGAGACCCAGTACTTC
TRBD1 many TRBJ2-7 TRBV6-2/TRBV6-3 CASRTDRTSFHEQYF TGTGCCAGCAGGACGGACAGGACCTCCTTCCACGAGCAGTACTTC
NA many TRBJ1-5 TRBV14 CASSLNRDQPQHF TGTGCCAGCAGCCTAAACAGGGATCAGCCCCAGCATTTT
NA NA TRBJ1-1 TRBV4-3 CASSLRTTDLNTEVFF TGCGCCAGCAGCCTTCGAACGACAGATTTGAACACTGAAGTTTTCTTT
NA once TRBJ1-1 TRBV4-1 CASSQDGGLLNTEAFF TGCGCCAGCAGCCAAGATGGGGGACTTTTAAACACTGAAGCTTTCTTT
NA many TRBJ1-1 TRBV24-1 CATSEDGAGNTEAFF TGTGCCACCAGTGAGGACGGCGCGGGGAACACTGAAGCTTTCTTT
TRBD1 few TRBJ1-1 TRBV4-3 CASSQYRGAAVLNTEAFF TGCGCCAGCAGCCAATACAGGGGGGCGGCCGTACTGAACACTGAAGCTTTCTTT
NA NA TRBJ2-7 TRBV19 CASSISSGTSSYERYF TGTGCCAGTAGTATTTCGTCCGGGACTTCTTCCTACGAGCGGTACTTC
TRBD1 NA TRBJ2-7 TRBV6-2/TRBV6-3 CASSWRTGDYEQYF TGTGCCAGCAGTTGGAGGACAGGGGACTACGAGCAGTACTTC
NA NA TRBJ1-1 TRBV5-8 CASSLGGTLDGAFF TGTGCCAGCAGCTTGGGTGGGACCCTGGACGGAGCTTTCTTT
TRBD1 NA TRBJ2-6 TRBV6-1 CASSKGTGRSGANVLTF TGTGCCAGCAGTAAAGGGACAGGCCGCTCTGGGGCCAACGTCCTGACTTTC
NA NA TRBJ1-1 TRBV6-5 CASSPDQGMTEAFF TGTGCCAGCAGCCCCGACCAGGGGATGACTGAAGCTTTCTTT
NA few TRBJ2-5 TRBV6-2/TRBV6-3 CASSYISETQYF TGTGCCAGCAGTTACATCTCGGAGACCCAGTACTTC
TRBD1 NA TRBJ1-1 TRBV5-1 CASNPGGTEAFF TGCGCCAGCAACCCAGGGGGCACTGAAGCTTTCTTT
NA NA TRBJ1-2 TRBV4-3 CASSQVNQDYGYTF TGCGCCAGCAGCCAAGTAAACCAGGACTATGGCTACACCTTC
NA few TRBJ2-2 TRBV7-2 CASSSLPGGAGELFF TGTGCCAGCAGTTCCCTCCCAGGCGGGGCCGGGGAGCTGTTTTTT
TRBD1 few TRBJ2-7 TRBV10-3 CASINKIWTGGHEQYF TGTGCCAGCATTAACAAGATATGGACAGGCGGCCACGAGCAGTACTTC
NA NA TRBJ2-3 TRBV2 CASSGDGGTDTQYF TGTGCCAGCAGTGGGGACGGAGGCACAGATACGCAGTATTTT
NA few TRBJ1-2 TRBV6-5 CASIPEGRNYGYTF TGTGCCAGCATCCCAGAAGGGAGGAACTATGGCTACACCTTC
NA many TRBJ1-5 TRBV7-9 CASSPGPTQPQHF TGTGCCAGCAGCCCGGGGCCCACTCAGCCCCAGCATTTT
NA NA TRBJ2-7 TRBV7-2 CASSSFSMVREQYF TGTGCCAGCAGCTCCTTCTCCATGGTCCGCGAGCAGTACTTC